This is a list of T cell receptor beta chains from one sample in a study of T cell responses to AZD1222 COVID-19 vaccine. Using immunoSEQ multiplex PCR, the repertoire was profiled, and TCRdb retains in-frame clones only, with some absent. The table has fewer than 150,000 clones, over 90% seen once. The sequences come from peripheral blood, collected on day 0 of AZD1222 vaccination. The receptors here all came from an adult in good health. CDR3s include the opening cysteine and the closing phenylalanine or tryptophan. A D gene is named only where the DNA matches it firmly. The size entry is marked missing in some rows and otherwise reads once, few, many or a size class.

clone size: .
J gene: TRBJ2-1
D gene: .
V gene: TRBV3-1/TRBV3-2
CDR3 protein: CASSQDQLNPGYNEQFF
CDR3 DNA: TGTGCCAGCAGCCAAGATCAGCTTAACCCGGGATACAATGAGCAGTTCTTC

clone size: .
J gene: TRBJ2-7
D gene: .
V gene: TRBV7-6
CDR3 protein: CASSLGDSVRGYEQYF
CDR3 DNA: TGTGCCAGCAGCTTAGGTGACAGCGTACGGGGCTACGAGCAGTACTTC

clone size: .
J gene: TRBJ1-1
D gene: TRBD1
V gene: TRBV18
CDR3 protein: CASSGQANTEAFF
CDR3 DNA: TGTGCCAGCTCTGGACAGGCGAACACTGAAGCTTTCTTT

clone size: .
J gene: TRBJ1-1
D gene: TRBD1
V gene: TRBV3-1/TRBV3-2
CDR3 protein: CASSQETGSRNTEAFF
CDR3 DNA: TGTGCCAGCAGCCAAGAGACAGGGAGTAGGAACACTGAAGCTTTCTTT

clone size: .
J gene: TRBJ2-1
D gene: .
V gene: TRBV19
CDR3 protein: CAISREGANNEQFF
CDR3 DNA: TGTGCCATCTCCCGAGAGGGCGCTAACAATGAGCAGTTCTTC

clone size: once
J gene: TRBJ1-2
D gene: .
V gene: TRBV6-1
CDR3 protein: CASSEFLGRNYGYTF
CDR3 DNA: TGTGCCAGCAGTGAATTTCTTGGCAGAAACTATGGCTACACCTTC

clone size: .
J gene: TRBJ2-3
D gene: .
V gene: TRBV2
CDR3 protein: CASRFLATSTDTQYF
CDR3 DNA: TGTGCCAGCAGGTTTCTAGCGACTAGCACAGATACGCAGTATTTT

clone size: .
J gene: TRBJ1-2
D gene: .
V gene: TRBV7-9
CDR3 protein: CASSLLPNNYGYTF
CDR3 DNA: TGTGCCAGCAGCCTCCTCCCCAATAACTATGGCTACACCTTC

clone size: .
J gene: TRBJ2-2
D gene: .
V gene: TRBV7-9
CDR3 protein: CASSPTQRGGLFF
CDR3 DNA: TGTGCCAGCAGCCCCACGCAGCGTGGTGGGCTGTTTTTT

clone size: .
J gene: TRBJ1-4
D gene: .
V gene: TRBV10-3
CDR3 protein: CAISESGQGAEKLFF
CDR3 DNA: TGTGCCATCAGTGAGTCGGGTCAAGGGGCGGAAAAACTGTTTTTT

clone size: .
J gene: TRBJ2-5
D gene: .
V gene: TRBV9
CDR3 protein: CASSVGGGQGAFRETQYF
CDR3 DNA: TGTGCCAGCAGCGTAGGCGGGGGTCAGGGGGCATTTCGAGAGACCCAGTACTTC

clone size: .
J gene: TRBJ1-3
D gene: .
V gene: TRBV6-6
CDR3 protein: CASRNRALSGNTIYF
CDR3 DNA: TGTGCCAGCAGAAACAGGGCCCTCTCTGGAAACACCATATATTTT

clone size: .
J gene: TRBJ1-2
D gene: .
V gene: TRBV5-1
CDR3 protein: CASSLKGTDSYGYTF
CDR3 DNA: TGCGCCAGCAGCTTGAAAGGGACGGATTCTTATGGCTACACCTTC

clone size: .
J gene: TRBJ2-1
D gene: TRBD2
V gene: TRBV30
CDR3 protein: CAWNYGGVNEQFF
CDR3 DNA: TGTGCCTGGAATTACGGGGGGGTCAATGAGCAGTTCTTC

clone size: .
J gene: TRBJ2-1
D gene: TRBD2
V gene: TRBV27
CDR3 protein: CASSPTSGGTNEQFF
CDR3 DNA: TGTGCCAGCAGCCCCACTAGCGGGGGGACCAATGAGCAGTTCTTC

clone size: .
J gene: TRBJ2-2
D gene: .
V gene: TRBV5-1
CDR3 protein: CASSLSGRNTGELFF
CDR3 DNA: TGCGCCAGCAGCTTGTCCGGACGGAACACCGGGGAGCTGTTTTTT

clone size: .
J gene: TRBJ1-4
D gene: .
V gene: TRBV25-1
CDR3 protein: CASSVSGATNEKLFF
CDR3 DNA: TGTGCCAGCAGTGTTTCGGGGGCAACTAATGAAAAACTGTTTTTT

clone size: .
J gene: TRBJ1-1
D gene: .
V gene: TRBV19
CDR3 protein: CASSTGNTEAFF
CDR3 DNA: TGTGCCAGTAGTACAGGGAACACTGAAGCTTTCTTT

clone size: .
J gene: TRBJ1-2
D gene: .
V gene: TRBV18
CDR3 protein: CASSPQGRNYGYTF
CDR3 DNA: TGTGCCAGCTCACCACAGGGGCGGAACTATGGCTACACCTTC

clone size: .
J gene: TRBJ2-1
D gene: .
V gene: TRBV6-2/TRBV6-3
CDR3 protein: CASSYSKTMGDEQFF
CDR3 DNA: TGTGCCAGCAGTTACTCGAAGACTATGGGGGATGAGCAGTTCTTC

clone size: .
J gene: TRBJ1-4
D gene: .
V gene: TRBV9
CDR3 protein: CASSVDTTNEKLFF
CDR3 DNA: TGTGCCAGCAGCGTGGACACAACTAATGAAAAACTGTTTTTT

clone size: .
J gene: TRBJ1-6
D gene: .
V gene: TRBV7-8
CDR3 protein: CASSLEGSYNSPLHF
CDR3 DNA: TGTGCCAGCAGCTTAGAGGGCAGCTATAATTCACCCCTCCACTTT

clone size: .
J gene: TRBJ2-7
D gene: TRBD1
V gene: TRBV5-1
CDR3 protein: CASSQRQGPLYEQYF
CDR3 DNA: TGCGCCAGCAGCCAACGACAGGGGCCCCTCTACGAGCAGTACTTC

clone size: .
J gene: TRBJ1-1
D gene: .
V gene: TRBV3-1/TRBV3-2
CDR3 protein: CASSRDVNFREAFF
CDR3 DNA: TGTGCCAGCAGCCGAGATGTGAATTTTCGGGAAGCTTTCTTT

clone size: .
J gene: TRBJ1-1
D gene: .
V gene: TRBV19
CDR3 protein: CASSTPYRVLNTEAFF
CDR3 DNA: TGTGCCAGTAGTACCCCGTACAGGGTGTTAAACACTGAAGCTTTCTTT

clone size: .
J gene: TRBJ1-3
D gene: TRBD1
V gene: TRBV5-1
CDR3 protein: CASSLVWTGVSGNTIYF
CDR3 DNA: TGCGCCAGCAGCTTGGTTTGGACAGGCGTCTCTGGAAACACCATATATTTT

clone size: .
J gene: TRBJ2-1
D gene: TRBD2
V gene: TRBV18
CDR3 protein: CASARGASGGATEQFF
CDR3 DNA: TGTGCCAGCGCCCGAGGGGCTAGCGGGGGGGCAACTGAGCAGTTCTTC

clone size: .
J gene: TRBJ2-2
D gene: .
V gene: TRBV9
CDR3 protein: CASSLGGSNTGELFF
CDR3 DNA: TGTGCCAGCAGCCTGGGCGGATCGAACACCGGGGAGCTGTTTTTT

clone size: .
J gene: TRBJ1-2
D gene: .
V gene: TRBV4-1
CDR3 protein: CASSQVLGGYTF
CDR3 DNA: TGCGCCAGCAGCCAAGTCCTTGGTGGCTACACCTTC

clone size: .
J gene: TRBJ2-1
D gene: TRBD1
V gene: TRBV19
CDR3 protein: CASTPPHEAGGHEQFF
CDR3 DNA: TGTGCCAGTACCCCACCTCACGAGGCAGGGGGCCATGAGCAGTTCTTC

clone size: .
J gene: TRBJ2-2
D gene: .
V gene: TRBV3-1/TRBV3-2
CDR3 protein: CASSRVLRGNNGELFF
CDR3 DNA: TGTGCCAGCAGCCGCGTCTTAAGGGGGAACAACGGGGAGCTGTTTTTT

clone size: .
J gene: TRBJ2-1
D gene: TRBD1
V gene: TRBV19
CDR3 protein: CASSIQDRVAYNEQFF
CDR3 DNA: TGTGCCAGTAGTATCCAAGACAGGGTGGCCTACAATGAGCAGTTCTTC

clone size: .
J gene: TRBJ1-2
D gene: .
V gene: TRBV18
CDR3 protein: CASSIPGTSRSDGYTF
CDR3 DNA: TGTGCCAGCTCAATTCCCGGGACAAGCAGGTCCGATGGCTACACCTTC

clone size: .
J gene: TRBJ2-7
D gene: .
V gene: TRBV3-1/TRBV3-2
CDR3 protein: CASSPSGGHGYEQYF
CDR3 DNA: TGTGCCAGCAGCCCGTCAGGGGGGCACGGATACGAGCAGTACTTC

clone size: .
J gene: TRBJ1-2
D gene: .
V gene: TRBV29-1
CDR3 protein: CSAHGTHGYTF
CDR3 DNA: TGCAGCGCCCACGGGACACATGGCTACACCTTC

clone size: .
J gene: TRBJ1-2
D gene: .
V gene: TRBV4-2
CDR3 protein: CASSLRREGPHGYTF
CDR3 DNA: TGTGCCAGCAGCCTTCGCAGGGAAGGGCCCCATGGCTACACCTTC

clone size: .
J gene: TRBJ1-2
D gene: TRBD1
V gene: TRBV12-3/TRBV12-4
CDR3 protein: CASSFGQGLGYTF
CDR3 DNA: TGTGCCAGCAGTTTCGGACAGGGTCTAGGCTACACCTTC

clone size: .
J gene: TRBJ1-1
D gene: TRBD1
V gene: TRBV29-1
CDR3 protein: CSALQGTTEAFF
CDR3 DNA: TGCAGCGCATTACAGGGGACCACTGAAGCTTTCTTT

clone size: .
J gene: TRBJ1-2
D gene: .
V gene: TRBV3-1/TRBV3-2
CDR3 protein: CASSQDPGPGFYGYTF
CDR3 DNA: TGTGCCAGCAGCCAAGATCCGGGGCCGGGGTTCTATGGCTACACCTTC

clone size: .
J gene: TRBJ2-5
D gene: .
V gene: TRBV11-2
CDR3 protein: CASSLSPSQETQYF
CDR3 DNA: TGTGCCAGCAGCTTATCGCCCAGCCAAGAGACCCAGTACTTC

clone size: .
J gene: TRBJ1-1
D gene: .
V gene: TRBV6-5
CDR3 protein: CATVNLNTEAFF
CDR3 DNA: TGTGCCACTGTGAATTTGAACACTGAAGCTTTCTTT

clone size: .
J gene: TRBJ2-3
D gene: TRBD2
V gene: TRBV4-1
CDR3 protein: CASSRRTSGASQDTQYF
CDR3 DNA: TGCGCCAGCAGCCGCCGGACTAGCGGGGCCTCTCAGGATACGCAGTATTTT

clone size: .
J gene: TRBJ1-5
D gene: TRBD1
V gene: TRBV5-6
CDR3 protein: CASSLAYKQGARGNQPQHF
CDR3 DNA: TGTGCCAGCAGCTTGGCCTATAAACAGGGGGCGCGAGGCAATCAGCCCCAGCATTTT

clone size: .
J gene: TRBJ1-1
D gene: TRBD1
V gene: TRBV19
CDR3 protein: CASSINRGRIEAFF
CDR3 DNA: TGTGCCAGTAGTATAAACAGGGGGCGGATTGAAGCTTTCTTT

clone size: .
J gene: TRBJ1-3
D gene: .
V gene: TRBV30
CDR3 protein: CAWARDKRNTIYF
CDR3 DNA: TGTGCCTGGGCCCGGGACAAACGAAACACCATATATTTT

clone size: .
J gene: TRBJ2-1
D gene: .
V gene: TRBV11-3
CDR3 protein: CASSEETNEQFF
CDR3 DNA: TGTGCCAGCAGCGAAGAAACGAATGAGCAGTTCTTC

clone size: .
J gene: TRBJ1-2
D gene: .
V gene: TRBV19
CDR3 protein: CASSMGVWTRYGYTF
CDR3 DNA: TGTGCCAGTAGTATGGGCGTCTGGACTCGCTATGGCTACACCTTC

clone size: .
J gene: TRBJ1-3
D gene: .
V gene: TRBV19
CDR3 protein: CASSPDGPGMFGNTIYF
CDR3 DNA: TGTGCCAGCTCTCCGGACGGGCCGGGGATGTTCGGAAACACCATATATTTT

clone size: .
J gene: TRBJ1-1
D gene: .
V gene: TRBV21-1
CDR3 protein: CASASRHTEAFF
CDR3 DNA: TGTGCCAGCGCCAGTAGGCACACTGAAGCTTTCTTT

clone size: .
J gene: TRBJ2-3
D gene: .
V gene: TRBV6-6
CDR3 protein: CASSSPPDTQYF
CDR3 DNA: TGTGCCAGCAGTTCCCCTCCAGATACGCAGTATTTT

clone size: once
J gene: TRBJ1-2
D gene: TRBD1
V gene: TRBV6-5
CDR3 protein: CASSYGQGAYGYTF
CDR3 DNA: TGTGCCAGCAGTTATGGACAGGGGGCTTATGGCTACACCTTC

clone size: .
J gene: TRBJ2-3
D gene: .
V gene: TRBV12-3/TRBV12-4
CDR3 protein: CASSFAADTQYF
CDR3 DNA: TGTGCCAGCAGTTTCGCAGCAGATACGCAGTATTTT